This TCR beta chain was captured by sequencing in a study of cytomegalovirus exposure and HLA in healthy donors. CDR3 length: 18 residues. Germline V CDR1 and CDR2: SGHRS, YFSETQ. Use of 60 Vbeta and 13 Jbeta primers characterized the PCR. Generated by immunoSEQ multiplex PCR, the TCRdb table keeps only in-frame clones and is missing some. The sample includes under 250,000 clones, more than 75% of them seen just once. This donor's CMV serostatus is unrecorded. V gene TRBV5-1 combines with J gene TRBJ2-5; 11 bases map to TRBD2. The J call may be wrong; the DNA end is better matched by TRBJ2-7. The sequenced sample was PBMCs. This TCR was sampled from a human donor in good health. CDR3 DNA: TGCGCCAGCAGCCTACCCGATCTACTAGCGGGAGTGTCCTACGAGCAGTACTTC. Translating it yields CASSLPDLLAGVSYEQYF.